Below are 20 T cell receptor beta chains sequenced from a single sample in a study of cytomegalovirus exposure and HLA in healthy donors. The PCR made use of 60 Vbeta and 13 Jbeta primers. The table came from immunoSEQ multiplex PCR; TCRdb's copy has only in-frame clones and leaves some out. In total, the table holds approximately 120,000 clones. Material: PBMCs. The source of these receptors is a man aged 30 to 39 in good health and CMV-seronegative.

The chain links TRBV28 to TRBJ2-1; D gene unclear. V lost 2 bases to trimming and J lost 0 bases, with 8 bases between them. This CDR3 is 15 amino acids long. The germline CDR1 and CDR2 sequences are MDHEN and SYDVKM. The chain's CDR3 is CASSLGGSSYNEQFF. CDR3 sequence (DNA): TGTGCCAGCAGTTTAGGTGGCAGCTCCTACAATGAGCAGTTCTTC.

CDR3 in amino acids: CASSRDLESLNYGYTF. For the CDR3, the DNA is TGTGCCAGCAGCCGCGATTTGGAGAGTTTGAACTATGGCTACACCTTC. The rearrangement joins TRBV5-4 to TRBJ1-2; D remains ambiguous. V lost 4 bases and J 2 bases, leaving 18 bases between the germline ends. CDR1 and CDR2 from the germline V gene are SGHNT and YYREEE (reference sequence). This CDR3 region has 16 residues.

The chain employs TRBV27 and TRBJ1-3; possibly TRBD1 for D (5 bases). Trimming cost V 5 bases and J 2 bases, with 13 bases left between them. CDR3 length: 15 amino acids. Per germline, CDR1 MNHEY and CDR2 SMNVEV (reference sequence). The chain's CDR3 is CASSGTGGPGNTIYF. CDR3 DNA sequence: TGTGCCAGCAGTGGAACAGGTGGTCCTGGAAACACCATATATTTT.

This chain joins TRBV18 and TRBJ2-3, with D maybe TRBD1 (6 bases). Trimming took off 3 bases at V and 3 bases at J, with 16 bases between the two ends. The CDR3 runs to 16 residues. Germline CDR1 KGHSH, CDR2 LQKENI. CDR3 in DNA: TGTGCCAGCTCACCGCGAGAAGGGGGAATGACAGATACGCAGTATTTT. Its protein is CASSPREGGMTDTQYF.

V and J are TRBV4-3 and TRBJ2-7; 7 positions match TRBD2. Per germline, CDR1 LGHNA and CDR2 YSLEER. The CDR3 runs to 16 residues. Germline trimming cut 3 bases from V and 4 bases from J; bases unmatched to any gene: 12. Here the CDR3 DNA reads TGCGCCAGCAGCCAGGACACACTAGCGAATAATTACGAGCAGTACTTC. It encodes CASSQDTLANNYEQYF.

The V and J genes are TRBV30 and TRBJ1-5; the D gene is possibly TRBD1 (5 bases). Trimming shortened V by 3 bases and J by 2 bases, and 17 bases separated the two germline ends. CDR3 length: 16 amino acids. Per the germline V gene, CDR1 is GTSNPN and CDR2 is SVGIG (reference sequence). The CDR3 region is CAWSDGGAERNQPQHF. CDR3 DNA sequence: TGTGCCTGGAGCGACGGCGGGGCTGAGCGCAATCAGCCCCAGCATTTT.

This chain links TRBV4-1 with TRBJ1-1; 7 bases align to TRBD1. The CDR3 is 14 residues long. The J segment lost 3 bases and the V segment lost 4 bases, leaving 5 bases of the junction unmatched. Germline values: CDR1 MGHRA, CDR2 YSYEKL. The CDR3 bases are TGCGCCAGCAGCCCTACAGACAGGGACACTGAAGCTTTCTTT. It yields the protein CASSPTDRDTEAFF.

The chain links TRBV25-1 to TRBJ2-7, with D unresolved. The germline CDR1 and CDR2 sequences are MGHDK and SYGVNS. The CDR3 has 12 amino acids. V lost 6 bases, J lost 2 bases, and 8 bases lay in between. The CDR3 nucleotides read TGTGCCAGCAGCCTAGTTCCCTACGAGCAGTACTTC. Protein sequence: CASSLVPYEQYF.

The chain has TRBV10-1 and TRBJ1-1, with D perhaps TRBD1 (5 bases). Looked up from germline, CDR1 is WNHNN and CDR2 is SYGVQD (reference sequence). The length of the CDR3 is 15 residues. Trimming left V 1 base short and J 4 bases short, with 13 bases between. The DNA of the CDR3 is TGCGCCAGCAGTGAGTACAGGACGGGAGGCACTGAAGCTTTCTTT. This sequence encodes CASSEYRTGGTEAFF.

This chain links TRBV7-6 with TRBJ2-5; tentatively, D is TRBD2 (5 bases). Germline V gene lookup returns CDR1 SGHVS and CDR2 FNYEAQ. The CDR3 totals 16 residues. V shed 2 bases and J shed 2 bases, with 15 bases lying between them. The CDR3 DNA reads TGTGCCAGCAGCTTAATCCTAGCCCGAAGGCAAGAGACCCAGTACTTC. It specifies CASSLILARRQETQYF.

The chain employs TRBV4-1 and TRBJ2-1; a weak D match, TRBD2 (6 bases). Germline V gene data show CDR1 as MGHRA and CDR2 as YSYEKL. Deletions cut 1 base from V and 0 bases from J, with 13 bases between. The CDR3 runs to 17 residues. CDR3 loop: CASSQVDMGLSYNEQFF. For the CDR3, the DNA is TGCGCCAGCAGCCAAGTCGACATGGGACTCTCCTACAATGAGCAGTTCTTC.

This rearrangement joins TRBV28 to TRBJ2-7; 10 bases align to TRBD2. This CDR3 comprises 15 residues. Germline values: CDR1 MDHEN, CDR2 SYDVKM. With 7 bases clipped from V and 5 bases from J, the junction kept 11 bases outside the gene matches. CDR3 in DNA: TGTGCCAGCAATCTAGGGCCTAGCGGGAGTCACGAGCAGTACTTC. This sequence encodes CASNLGPSGSHEQYF.

The chain is built from TRBV20-1 and TRBJ1-1; D not certain. The ends were cut back, 6 bases at V and 4 bases at J, with 9 bases in the middle. CDR3 size: 11 residues. The V gene's germline CDR1 is DFQATT and CDR2 SNEGSKA (reference sequence). The CDR3, as DNA: TGCAGTGCCTCAGAAAGCACTGAAGCTTTCTTT. Its protein product is CSASESTEAFF.

Details on this clone: The same CDR3 also results from other DNA sequences found in this sample. V is TRBV5-1 and J is TRBJ2-7, with D possibly matching TRBD1 (6 bases). The V gene lost 3 bases and the J gene lost 2 bases, with 15 bases spanning the gap. Germline V gene sequence: CDR1 SGHRS, CDR2 YFSETQ. CDR3 length: 15 residues. For the CDR3, the DNA is TGCGCCAGCAGCTCCCACAGAGGGGGAACCTACGAGCAGTACTTC. This encodes CASSSHRGGTYEQYF. Looking up the rest from reference TRBV5-1 and TRBJ2-7 gives the full variable domain: KAGVTQTPRYLIKTRGQQVTLSCSPISGHRSVSWYQQTPGQGLQFLFEYFSETQRNKGNFPGRFSGRQFSNSRSEMNVSTLELGDSALYLCASSSHRGGTYEQYFGPGTRLTVT.

The chain recombines TRBV7-8 with TRBJ2-5; D not resolved. The V end was cut by 1 base, the J end by 5 bases, with 5 bases between. CDR1 SGHVS and CDR2 FQNEAQ come from the germline V gene. CDR3 length: 12 amino acids. CDR3 nucleotide sequence: TGTGCCAGCAGCTTAGTATTGGAGACCCAGTACTTC. Amino acids: CASSLVLETQYF.

The CDR3 is CASSPTLLFGYTF. CDR3 DNA sequence: TGTGCCAGCAGTCCCACGTTGCTATTTGGCTACACCTTC. The chain employs TRBV6-6 and TRBJ1-2, with D uncertain. V was cut by 5 bases and J by 7 bases, with 14 bases left in between. Looked up from germline, CDR1 is MNHNY and CDR2 is SVGAGI (reference sequence). CDR3 size: 13 residues.

The chain combines TRBV19 with TRBJ2-2, with 7 bases identical to TRBD2. CDR3 length: 17 residues. Germline V gene lookup returns CDR1 LNHDA and CDR2 SQIVND (reference sequence). V lost 3 bases and J lost 7; bases outside the gene matches: 14. The CDR3: CASSIFPGGFGIGELFF. CDR3 DNA sequence: TGTGCCAGTAGTATCTTCCCGGGGGGATTTGGGATCGGGGAGCTGTTTTTT. Together with reference TRBV19 and TRBJ2-2, the CDR3 gives the full variable domain: DGGITQSPKYLFRKEGQNVTLSCEQNLNHDAMYWYRQDPGQGLRLIYYSQIVNDFQKGDIAEGYSVSREKKESFPLTVTSAQKNPTAFYLCASSIFPGGFGIGELFFGEGSRLTVL.

The rearrangement uses TRBV27 and TRBJ2-1; TRBD1 is a possible D gene (6 bases). CDR3 length: 12 amino acids. Trimming removed 7 bases from V and 8 bases from J, with 12 bases in between. Germline V gives CDR1 MNHEY, CDR2 SMNVEV (reference sequence). CDR3 DNA sequence: TGTGCCAGCAATTCAGGGGTGGATGAGCAGTTCTTC. Amino acid sequence: CASNSGVDEQFF.

The chain recombines TRBV30 with TRBJ2-1; D ambiguous. The germline V and J ends were trimmed by 2 bases and 5 bases, with 13 bases remaining between them. This CDR3 region has 14 residues. Germline assignment: CDR1 GTSNPN and CDR2 SVGIG (reference sequence). Written as DNA, the CDR3 is TGTGCCTGGAGTCCCCTTTCAGGTGACAATGAGCAGTTCTTC. Protein: CAWSPLSGDNEQFF.

V and J are TRBV30 and TRBJ2-2; 8 bases map to TRBD2. There are 15 residues in the CDR3. Losses at the gene ends were 3 bases for V and 4 bases for J; bases not matched to a gene: 7. Germline V lookup: CDR1 GTSNPN, CDR2 SVGIG (reference sequence). CDR3 sequence: CAWRLRGTSTGELFF. The DNA for the CDR3 is TGTGCCTGGAGGCTCCGTGGGACTAGCACCGGGGAGCTGTTTTTT.